A selection of T cell receptor beta chains follows, all from one sample in a study of cytomegalovirus exposure and HLA in healthy donors. Sequencing was performed with immunoSEQ multiplex PCR; in TCRdb, only in-frame clones are kept and a portion is missing. The table includes about 140,000 clones, more than 75% detected once. The sequenced sample was PBMCs. Receptor source: a middle-aged man in good health and CMV-seronegative. Each CDR3 is given without its conserved first and last residue. Part of the rows lack a size; the others show once, few, many or a class for expanded clones.

size	V	J	CDR3
-	TRBV27	TRBJ1-1	ASSPGQGNTEAF
-	TRBV7-8	TRBJ2-7	ASSLPGEPAGQY
-	TRBV6-5	TRBJ2-7	ASSWPGTEEQY
-	TRBV5-4	TRBJ1-5	ASSPGQGAGQPQH
-	TRBV5-4	TRBJ2-3	ASRLDRGQADTQY
once	TRBV5-1	TRBJ2-2	ASNHRTSSPGELF
few	TRBV5-4	TRBJ2-3	ASSPGTSGSPDTQY
-	TRBV6-6	TRBJ2-3	ASRGQGVDTQY
-	TRBV6-1	TRBJ1-6	ASSDSYSYNSPLH
-	TRBV6-1	TRBJ1-1	ASSRDYGAEAF
once	TRBV14	TRBJ1-4	ASSQADATNEKLF
few	TRBV2	TRBJ1-4	ASSFGVLNEKLF
-	TRBV5-1	TRBJ1-2	ASSFNPGQGAGDGYT
-	TRBV18	TRBJ2-2	ASSPEVPEKLF
-	TRBV18	TRBJ1-5	ASSDRDGDSNQPQH
-	TRBV12-5	TRBJ2-5	ASGSPPSLETQY
-	TRBV4-1	TRBJ2-7	ASSQGLDSQY
-	TRBV27	TRBJ1-1	ASSTTGGGGTEAF
-	TRBV5-4	TRBJ2-1	ASSFARSSGDYNEQF
-	TRBV6-5	TRBJ2-2	ASSYAGTGNTGELF
-	TRBV21-1	TRBJ2-1	ASSKSSESSGRAPTYNEQF
-	TRBV19	TRBJ1-5	ASSPGGGGQPQH
-	TRBV2	TRBJ1-2	AKRGGEGYT
-	TRBV2	TRBJ1-3	ASSGGTGRNTIY
-	TRBV20-1	TRBJ2-2	SAAGAGELF
-	TRBV10-1	TRBJ1-2	ASSSTMTGDYGYT
-	TRBV18	TRBJ1-2	ASSDPGTLNYGYT
-	TRBV5-1	TRBJ2-7	ASSWDNSYEQY
few	TRBV20-1	TRBJ2-7	SAREDYEQY
-	TRBV5-4	TRBJ1-4	ASSLGGAGEKLF
few	TRBV5-6	TRBJ1-1	ASSLLQPNTEAF
-	TRBV10-1	TRBJ2-1	ASSEQGLATNEQF
-	TRBV5-1	TRBJ1-2	ASSLARTGGTFYGYT
-	TRBV6-5	TRBJ1-1	ASSPRDRGNTEAF
-	TRBV7-9	TRBJ2-2	ASNRDRGSGELF
few	TRBV5-1	TRBJ1-2	ASSPVRTSYGYT
-	TRBV6-1	TRBJ2-7	ASTLRGGAPGEQY
few	TRBV13	TRBJ2-6	ASSPGDSGANVLT
-	TRBV27	TRBJ1-5	ASNPTGYDQPQH
-	TRBV28	TRBJ2-2	ASSFLSGSGGELF
-	TRBV2	TRBJ2-3	ASSASDTQY
-	TRBV6-1	TRBJ1-3	ASSESGYGTDYTGNTIY
-	TRBV25-1	TRBJ2-3	ASSEFPAGGQDTQY
-	TRBV30	TRBJ1-2	AWSIGRGGYT
-	TRBV5-4	TRBJ2-5	ASSSGGTHSYETQY
-	TRBV5-1	TRBJ2-7	ASSVDRVPYEQY
-	TRBV7-9	TRBJ1-1	ASSFGWTGGVGAEAF
-	TRBV5-4	TRBJ2-2	ASSRMDRDTGELF
-	TRBV7-9	TRBJ1-2	ASSLGGGWGYT
few	TRBV25-1	TRBJ1-1	ASSEMGGIGNTEAF
-	TRBV5-1	TRBJ2-1	ASSHSDRDEQF
-	TRBV19	TRBJ2-7	AGVGNRLSYEQY
-	TRBV6-5	TRBJ2-7	ASSSRDRVYEQY
-	TRBV5-1	TRBJ1-1	ASSPPPSTEAF
-	TRBV9	TRBJ2-6	ASSARSSGANVLT
-	TRBV2	TRBJ1-6	ASSGGQGATSPLH
few	TRBV6-5	TRBJ2-5	ASSYTNWDRGETQY
-	TRBV9	TRBJ2-7	ASSQSGTGPYEQY
-	TRBV11-2	TRBJ2-3	ASSYALTSTDTQY
few	TRBV29-1	TRBJ1-6	SVELDQPGPLH